This T cell receptor (beta chain) derives from a study of blood T cell repertoires in COVID-19. The CDR3 is 13 amino acids. In germline, CDR1 is LGHDT, CDR2 YNNKEL (reference sequence). The J segment lost 7 bases and the V segment lost 1 base, leaving 1 base of the junction unmatched. As originally analysed: Counts of nucleated cells, estimated from reference gene primer amplification, were obtained. TCRdb keeps only in-frame clones here, not all; method: immunoSEQ multiplex PCR. That table supplies the V and J calls and clone size; D and trimming were determined from the DNA. The sample has under 300,000 clones, roughly 86% seen once.

V usage is TRBV3-1 (or the pseudogene TRBV3-2) and J usage is TRBJ2-1, with 7 positions matching TRBD1. The specimen was peripheral blood. The receptor comes from a woman between 65 and 79 years old with active or convalescent COVID-19. CDR3 nucleotide sequence: TGTGCCAGCAGCCAAGTACAGGGGAATGAGCAGTTCTTC. Protein product: CASSQVQGNEQFF.